This record looks at one T cell receptor (beta chain) sequence and its context. The antigen is not known. This entry belongs to a study of cytomegalovirus exposure and HLA in healthy donors. Some clones are missing from TCRdb's copy, which holds only in-frame ones; the method was immunoSEQ multiplex PCR. In the table there are some 250,000 clones, 90% of which are singletons. Study conclusions and caveats: The classifier reportedly diagnosed cytomegalovirus status with high specificity and sensitivity. In a later analysis, first-cohort TCR clusters were found to tend to co-occur in the approximately 120 validation repertoires. Whilst most TCR sequences proved rare, a subset of public TCRs occurred across many donors.

The clonotype was recovered from a woman between 18 and 30 years old in good health and CMV-seronegative. The specimen was PBMCs.

CDR3 DNA: TGTGCCAGCAGTCGCCAGATGAGAACCGGGTCGTCCTACGAGCAGTACTTC. Amino acid sequence: CASSRQMRTGSSYEQYF. The J gene is TRBJ2-7, the V gene TRBV27; D not resolved. The CDR3 is 17 amino acids. Germline V CDR1 and CDR2: MNHEY, SMNVEV (reference sequence). V lost 5 bases and J lost 1, with 21 bases in between.